This T cell receptor beta chain stems from a study of blood T cell repertoires in COVID-19. Study-wide background: Acute and convalescent COVID-19 specimens originated in the United States, Italy and Spain. The analysed material was cDNA or gDNA that came from T cells, B-cell-depleted T cells, or PBMCs.

The CDR3 length is 14 residues. J lost 3 bases, V lost 4 bases, and 5 bases had no gene match. Germline loops: CDR1 MDHEN, CDR2 SYDVKM. Authors' analysis steps: Nucleated cell counts were estimated from reference gene primer amplification. Data came from immunoSEQ multiplex PCR; TCRdb stores just in-frame clones and leaves some out. The V and J calls and clone size were taken over from that table, and D and trimming were inferred from the DNA. Found here are about 50,000 clones, approximately 85% of them singletons; the top ten hold 5.5% to 7.5%. This TCR was sampled from a man between 60 and 70 years old with acute or convalescent COVID-19. The chain recombines TRBV28 with TRBJ1-2, with 7 bases fitting TRBD1. The sequencing sample was made of peripheral blood. CDR3 DNA sequence: TGTGCCAGCAGTTCCCAGGGACAGTACTATGGCTACACCTTC. This gives the protein CASSSQGQYYGYTF.